This T cell receptor beta chain was documented in a study of human T cells and chemical hapten exposure. A single record per CDR3 protein comes from TCRdb applying MiXCR to the RACE reads. The sample lists 250,000 or so distinct CDR3 sequences; roughly 7.4% were seen once. Time point denoted: pre-sensitization, week 0. Regarding treatment: therapeutic diphenylcyclopropenone sensitization with weekly scalp DPC. This specimen consisted of whole blood, obtained in connection with sensitization to the hapten diphenylcyclopropenone (DPC). The sequence was collected from a man younger than 35 with alopecia areata. Some clones in this sample may be carry-over from other donors' samples.

The CDR3 here is CATGRDSSYGYTF. Written as DNA, the CDR3 is TGTGCCACGGGGAGGGACAGTTCCTATGGCTACACCTTC. The chain couples TRBV10-3 to TRBJ1-2, with 7 bases identical to TRBD1. This CDR3 has 13 residues. The germline gives CDR1 ENHRY, CDR2 SYGVKD. Trimming at V came to 10 bases and at J to 4 bases, leaving 9 bases not matched to a gene.